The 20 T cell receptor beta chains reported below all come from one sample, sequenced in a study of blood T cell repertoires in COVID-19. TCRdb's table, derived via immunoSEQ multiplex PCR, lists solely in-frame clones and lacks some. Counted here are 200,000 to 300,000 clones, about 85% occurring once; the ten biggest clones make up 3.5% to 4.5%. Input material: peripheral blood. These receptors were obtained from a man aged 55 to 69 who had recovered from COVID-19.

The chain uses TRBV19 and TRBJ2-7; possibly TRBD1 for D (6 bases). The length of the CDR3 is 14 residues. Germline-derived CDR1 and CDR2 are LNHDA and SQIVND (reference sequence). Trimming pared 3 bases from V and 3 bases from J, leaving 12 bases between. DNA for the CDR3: TGTGCCAGTAGTATTCAGGGGACCTACTACGAGCAGTACTTC. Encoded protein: CASSIQGTYYEQYF. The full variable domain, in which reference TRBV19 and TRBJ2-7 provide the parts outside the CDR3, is DGGITQSPKYLFRKEGQNVTLSCEQNLNHDAMYWYRQDPGQGLRLIYYSQIVNDFQKGDIAEGYSVSREKKESFPLTVTSAQKNPTAFYLCASSIQGTYYEQYFGPGTRLTVT.

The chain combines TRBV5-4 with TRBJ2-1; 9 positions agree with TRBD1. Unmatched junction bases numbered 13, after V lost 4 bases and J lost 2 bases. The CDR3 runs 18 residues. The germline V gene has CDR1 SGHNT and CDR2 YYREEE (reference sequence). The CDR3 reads CASSHPGTGSDTYNEQFF. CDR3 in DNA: TGTGCCAGCAGCCACCCCGGGACAGGGTCCGACACCTACAATGAGCAGTTCTTC.

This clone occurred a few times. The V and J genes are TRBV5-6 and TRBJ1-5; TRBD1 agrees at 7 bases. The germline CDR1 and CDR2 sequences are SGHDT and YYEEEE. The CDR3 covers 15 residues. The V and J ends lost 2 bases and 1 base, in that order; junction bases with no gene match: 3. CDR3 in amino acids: CASSLKGASNQPQHF. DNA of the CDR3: TGTGCCAGCAGCTTAAAGGGGGCGAGCAATCAGCCCCAGCATTTT.

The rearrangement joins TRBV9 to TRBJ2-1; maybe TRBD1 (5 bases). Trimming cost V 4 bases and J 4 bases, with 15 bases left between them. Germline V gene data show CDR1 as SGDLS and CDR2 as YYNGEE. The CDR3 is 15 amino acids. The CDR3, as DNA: TGTGCCAGCAGCACCGGACAAAGTTGGTACAATGAGCAGTTCTTC. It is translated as CASSTGQSWYNEQFF.

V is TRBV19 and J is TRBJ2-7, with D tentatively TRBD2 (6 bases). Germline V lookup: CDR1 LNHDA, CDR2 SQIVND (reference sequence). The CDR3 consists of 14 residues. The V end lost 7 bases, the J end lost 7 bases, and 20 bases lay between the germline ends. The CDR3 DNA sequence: TGTGCCAGTACCTATTCCGGGACTCGTGGGGAGCAGTACTTC. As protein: CASTYSGTRGEQYF.

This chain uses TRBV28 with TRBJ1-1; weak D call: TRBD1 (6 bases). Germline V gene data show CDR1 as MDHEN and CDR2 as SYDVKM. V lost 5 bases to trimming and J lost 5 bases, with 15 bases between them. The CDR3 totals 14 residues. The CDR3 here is CASSHRQVGTEAFF. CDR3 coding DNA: TGTGCCAGCAGTCATCGACAGGTCGGAACTGAAGCTTTCTTT. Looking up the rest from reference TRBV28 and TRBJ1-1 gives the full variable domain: DVKVTQSSRYLVKRTGEKVFLECVQDMDHENMFWYRQDPGLGLRLIYFSYDVKMKEKGDIPEGYSVSREKKERFSLILESASTNQTSMYLCASSHRQVGTEAFFGQGTRLTVV.

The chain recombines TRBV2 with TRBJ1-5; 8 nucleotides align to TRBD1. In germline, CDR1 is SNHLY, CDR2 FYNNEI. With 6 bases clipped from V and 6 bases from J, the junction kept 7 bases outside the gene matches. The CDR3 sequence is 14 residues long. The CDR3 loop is CASRTTGAGQPQHF. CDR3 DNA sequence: TGTGCCAGCAGAACGACAGGGGCCGGTCAGCCCCAGCATTTT.

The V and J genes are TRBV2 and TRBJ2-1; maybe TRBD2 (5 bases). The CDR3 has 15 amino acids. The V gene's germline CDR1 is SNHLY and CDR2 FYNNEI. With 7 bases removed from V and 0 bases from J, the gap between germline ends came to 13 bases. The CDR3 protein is CASNSRTDSYNEQFF. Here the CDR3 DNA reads TGTGCCAGCAATTCTCGGACTGACTCCTACAATGAGCAGTTCTTC.

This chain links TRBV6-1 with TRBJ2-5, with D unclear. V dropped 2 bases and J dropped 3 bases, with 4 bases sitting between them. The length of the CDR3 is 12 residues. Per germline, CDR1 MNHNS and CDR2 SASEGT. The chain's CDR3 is CASSEPKETQYF. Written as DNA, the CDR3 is TGTGCCAGCAGTGAACCAAAAGAGACCCAGTACTTC.

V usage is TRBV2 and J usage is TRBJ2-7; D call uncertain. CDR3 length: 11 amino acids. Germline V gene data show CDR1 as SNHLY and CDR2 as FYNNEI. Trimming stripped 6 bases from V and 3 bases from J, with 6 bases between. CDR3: CASRNSYEQYF. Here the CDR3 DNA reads TGTGCCAGCAGGAATAGCTACGAGCAGTACTTC.

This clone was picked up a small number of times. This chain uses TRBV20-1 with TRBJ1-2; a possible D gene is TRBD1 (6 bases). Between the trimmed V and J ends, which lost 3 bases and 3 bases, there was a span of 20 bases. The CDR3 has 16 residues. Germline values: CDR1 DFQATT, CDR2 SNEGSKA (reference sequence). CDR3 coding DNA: TGCAGTGCTAGTGAGGGTCCTCAGGGGTGGTACTATGGCTACACCTTC. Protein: CSASEGPQGWYYGYTF.

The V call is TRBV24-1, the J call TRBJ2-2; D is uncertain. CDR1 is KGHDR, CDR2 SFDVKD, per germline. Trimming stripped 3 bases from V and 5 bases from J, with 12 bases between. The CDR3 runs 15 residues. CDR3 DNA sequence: TGTGCCACCAGTGATCCTAACGTTGCGACCGGGGAGCTGTTTTTT. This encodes CATSDPNVATGELFF.

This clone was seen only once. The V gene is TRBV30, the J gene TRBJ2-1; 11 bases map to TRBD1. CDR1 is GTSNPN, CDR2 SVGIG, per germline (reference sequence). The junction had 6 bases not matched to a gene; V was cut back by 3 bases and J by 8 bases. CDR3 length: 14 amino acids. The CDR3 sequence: CAWRDRGRIYEQFF. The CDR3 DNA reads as TGTGCCTGGAGGGACAGGGGGCGCATCTATGAGCAGTTCTTC.

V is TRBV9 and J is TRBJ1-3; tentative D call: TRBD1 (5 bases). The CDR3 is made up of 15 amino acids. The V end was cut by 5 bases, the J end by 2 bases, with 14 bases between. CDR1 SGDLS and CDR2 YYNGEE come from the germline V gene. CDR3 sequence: CASSYNRSPGNTIYF. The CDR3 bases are TGTGCCAGCAGTTATAACAGGTCCCCTGGAAACACCATATATTTT.

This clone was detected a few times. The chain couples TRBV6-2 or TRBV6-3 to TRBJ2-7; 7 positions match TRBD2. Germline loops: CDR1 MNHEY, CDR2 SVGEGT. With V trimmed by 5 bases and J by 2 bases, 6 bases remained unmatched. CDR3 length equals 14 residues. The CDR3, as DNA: TGTGCCAGCAGTCCCCGCGGGGGAGCCTACGAGCAGTACTTC. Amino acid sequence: CASSPRGGAYEQYF.

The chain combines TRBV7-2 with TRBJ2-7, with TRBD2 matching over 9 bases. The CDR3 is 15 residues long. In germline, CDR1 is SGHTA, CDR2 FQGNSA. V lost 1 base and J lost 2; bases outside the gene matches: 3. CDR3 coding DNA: TGTGCCAGCAGCTTAGAGGCTAGCGGGGCCTACGAGCAGTACTTC. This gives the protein CASSLEASGAYEQYF.

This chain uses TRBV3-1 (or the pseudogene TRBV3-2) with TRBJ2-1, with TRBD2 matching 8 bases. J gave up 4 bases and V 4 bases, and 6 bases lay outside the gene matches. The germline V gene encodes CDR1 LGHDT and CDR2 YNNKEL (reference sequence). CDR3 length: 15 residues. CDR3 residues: CASSPPRGGYNEQFF. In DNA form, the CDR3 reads TGTGCCAGCAGCCCCCCTCGGGGGGGTTACAATGAGCAGTTCTTC.

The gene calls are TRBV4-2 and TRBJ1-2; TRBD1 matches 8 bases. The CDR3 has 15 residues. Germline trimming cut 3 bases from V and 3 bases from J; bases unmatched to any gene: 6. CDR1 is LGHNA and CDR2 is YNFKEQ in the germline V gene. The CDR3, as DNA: TGTGCCAGCAGCCAGACAGGGGACCTTTACTATGGCTACACCTTC. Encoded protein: CASSQTGDLYYGYTF.

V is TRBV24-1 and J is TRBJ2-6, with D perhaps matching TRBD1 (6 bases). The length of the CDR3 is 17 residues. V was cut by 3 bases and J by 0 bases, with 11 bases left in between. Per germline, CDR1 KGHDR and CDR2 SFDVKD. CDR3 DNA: TGTGCCACCAGTGATCCAGGGGCTTACTCTGGGGCCAACGTCCTGACTTTC. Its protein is CATSDPGAYSGANVLTF.

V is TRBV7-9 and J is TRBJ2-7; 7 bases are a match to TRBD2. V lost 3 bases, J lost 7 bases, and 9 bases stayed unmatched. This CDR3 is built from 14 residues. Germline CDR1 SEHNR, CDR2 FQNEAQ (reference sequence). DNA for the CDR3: TGTGCCAGCAGCTTCGCAGCGGGACGGTGGGAGCAGTACTTC. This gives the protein CASSFAAGRWEQYF. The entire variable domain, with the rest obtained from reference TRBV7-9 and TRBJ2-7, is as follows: DTGVSQNPRHKITKRGQNVTFRCDPISEHNRLYWYRQTLGQGPEFLTYFQNEAQLEKSRLLSDRFSAERPKGSFSTLEIQRTEQGDSAMYLCASSFAAGRWEQYFGPGTRLTVT.